Sequencing of this T cell receptor beta chain was carried out in a study of cytomegalovirus exposure and HLA in healthy donors (dated by TCRdb to about 2017). Regarding the complete study: In an earlier analysis of roughly 590 of the donors, 250 to 350 Gb of sequence data and 90 million to 130 million unique TCR beta sequences from some 170 million T cells were reported. Roughly 290 gigabases of sequencing data and 70 million to 100 million unique TCR sequences made up an early release that covered approximately 700 HLA-typed donors. Among the roughly 400 genotyped donors, approximately 77% belonged to the genetic ancestry cluster associated with self-reported Caucasian donors. The study aimed to test whether signatures of past pathogen exposure could be identified by cataloging public T cell receptors. The study used immunosequencing to profile the T cell repertoires of 666 subjects and linked those repertoires to cytomegalovirus serostatus. Along with the approximately 670-subject first cohort, a separate validation cohort of approximately 110 different subjects was used. To predict cytomegalovirus infection status, the study combined high-throughput TCR immunosequencing, statistical association of individual TCRs with disease status, and machine learning. A later analysis re-examined previously published TCR beta repertoires from more than 600 donors and added high-resolution HLA genotyping to investigate patterns of TCR occurrence. Rather than using new phenotypic data, the later analysis identified candidate immune exposures from TCR beta sequences and from how often those sequences occurred across donors. To decide whether each TCR beta V gene segment behaved as functional or pseudogenic, an earlier analysis of nearly 600 of the donors relied on high-throughput TCR beta sequencing. Donor age, sex, ethnicity and CMV serostatus were compiled together with the repertoire data. A later genetic analysis took genome-wide SNP genotypes for about three fifths of the 666 donors and used that subset as a discovery cohort. All discovery cohort repertoires had been generated on a single sequencing platform. Both class I and class II loci were covered by HLA typing, at four-digit resolution. Typing coverage differed by locus: A, B, C, DRB1 and DQB1 were typed in about 629-640 donors, DQA1 in 522, DPA1 in 600 to 610, and DPB1 in 450 to 490. About five DR-DQ haplotypes were handled as single units for association and clustering, since linkage in the cohort was strong. On average, around 230,000 unique TCR beta nucleotide sequences were sequenced per donor among fewer than 500 genotyped donors of the cohort, with around 19% of those sequences being non-productive. Findings and caveats that apply to the study as a whole: In vitro tests confirmed that three of the cytomegalovirus-associated TCR beta chains recognize cytomegalovirus antigens. In the study, about 150 TCR beta chains were listed as associated with cytomegalovirus. While some public TCRs were present in many individuals, most TCR sequences turned up only very rarely across donors. A later analysis found that TCR association rates varied across HLA loci, with DRB1 alleles showing the most associated TCRs and HLA-C alleles the fewest. Correlated functional status among segregating V segments might be attributable to linkage disequilibrium, but an unknown experimental factor could not be ruled out. The authors suggested that the approach could potentially be generalized to other disease states and immunological phenotypes. Immune exposure information for the cohort was limited to CMV serostatus. Assigning TCR associations to individual alleles was difficult when HLA alleles, especially DR and DQ, strongly co-occurred. In a later genetic analysis, a missense DCLRE1C variant was associated with V-gene and J-gene trimming of TCR beta chains, and the association was replicated in an independent cohort. In an earlier analysis of 500 to 650 of the donors, most TCR beta V segments appeared in productive rearrangements about 87% or about 30% of the time, broadly matching IMGT annotations. Because the 87-base-pair reads could not distinguish some IMGT-functional V segments, including TRBV6-2 and TRBV6-3, those segments were excluded. The earlier analysis of about 600 of the donors excluded roughly 17 rarely observed V segments, including chromosome 9 orphons, because counts were too low. A later analysis found that most CMV-associated TCR beta chains appeared HLA-restricted, with HLA associations seemingly driven largely by CMV exposure. A further reported finding was that TCR beta sequences accurately predicted the HLA-A and HLA-B alleles for most subjects in the first cohort. In a later analysis, HLA-associated TCR beta chains were found to be more clonally expanded and to have lower generation probabilities than equally common non-associated chains. Because HLA typing was unavailable for some donors at each locus, only the typed subset was used in association tests. In a later analysis, around 17,000 TCR beta sequences were associated with specific HLA alleles at a false discovery rate of 0.05. The classifier was reported to diagnose cytomegalovirus status with high specificity and sensitivity in both the original and validation cohorts. A later genetic analysis reported fewer N-insertions in productive TCRs among donors in an Asian-associated ancestry cluster than the roughly 620-donor mean. A cluster of highly shared sequence variants was judged likely to be a technical artifact of the sequencing pipeline. A later analysis reported that several top co-occurrence clusters appeared linked to parvovirus B19, influenza, CMV and Epstein-Barr virus. Roughly uniform sequencing depth across donors was assumed in presence/absence analyses, although this assumption may not hold. The cohort was sequenced for TCR beta chains only, and without alpha or paired-chain data the features that could be detected were limited.

This clone was seen more than once but under ten times. There is no known antigen for this receptor. The input lacks base qualities; no much larger clone sits a single base away. The library was built by means of the immunoSEQ multiplex PCR assay. For the multiplex PCR, a mixture combining 60 forward primers for TCR Vbeta segments and 13 reverse primers for TCR Jbeta segments was used. A multiplex PCR assay on genomic DNA amplified the CDR3 region of rearranged TCR beta genes. The amplified TCR beta libraries were sequenced on the Illumina HiSeq System as 87-base-pair reads. On the study's bioinformatics: A later analysis counted tens of millions of unique TCR beta chains across the roughly 700 repertoires, and around 9.9 million of these chains were shared by at least two donors. To remove PCR and sequencing errors, raw reads were error-corrected and collapsed into unique sequences using a nearest-neighbor algorithm that merged closely related sequences. V, D and J gene segments were assigned by aligning CDR3 sequences to IMGT reference sequences. For a sequence to be retained, a match of at least six nucleotides to both a V gene segment and a J gene segment was required. A rearrangement was called productive if the CDR3 had no stop codons and remained in frame with V and J, and every other rearrangement was called non-productive. Following IMGT convention, CDR3 was defined as the stretch from the second conserved V-encoded cysteine up to the conserved J-encoded phenylalanine. Sequences without an unambiguous match to a single V gene segment were excluded from the earlier analysis of almost 600 of the donors. In an earlier analysis of 587 of the donors, a V segment was called functional when productive rearrangements were above 56.7%, and segregating when the standard deviation between donors exceeded 5%. A statistical classification framework was developed to diagnose cytomegalovirus status using the catalog of TCR beta chain sequences. In a later analysis, TCR nucleotide sequences were compared against IMGT/GENE-DB human TR gene sequences so that V and J genes could be assigned. Using the TCRdist pipeline, a later analysis assigned CDR3 sequences along with most-parsimonious VDJ recombination scenarios. In a later analysis, each TCR beta chain was defined by its CDR3 amino acid sequence together with its V-gene family, and reads without a unique V-gene family were excluded. A later analysis removed roughly 590 highly shared, low-generation-probability nucleotide sequences to deal with suspected cross-contamination and a sequencing artifact. In a later analysis, a clonal expansion index was calculated for each public chain from normalized within-repertoire ranks of inferred template counts. Generation probabilities in a later analysis came from a VDJ recombination model fitted to out-of-frame rearrangements, and those results were checked against IGoR. A later analysis scored TCR-TCR, TCR-HLA and TCR-CMV co-occurrence with hypergeometric tests, applying a repertoire-size bias correction to TCR pairs. False discovery rates were estimated in a later analysis by permuting HLA or CMV assignments 20 times. In a later analysis, co-occurring TCRs were grouped with DBSCAN, and TCRdist sequence similarity was added when clustering was performed within HLA-allele-positive subsets. Repertoires with fewer than 30,000 or more than 120,000 public chains, plus five repertoires with anomalous nucleotide sharing, were excluded from co-occurrence clustering. TCRdb retrieved this table from immuneACCESS and kept in-frame rearrangements only. Not all clones are present; in checked studies, unresolved V genes account for under half, and no reason is known for the remainder. Clone size and the V and J calls come from that table; the DNA yielded D and trimming. The sample table shows around 120,000 clones, and 55% to 65% are seen once. The top ten clonotypes cover about a tenth of the sample.

The cohort consisted of hundreds of healthy bone marrow donors. Cohort members were all nominally healthy when sampled, although unrecorded immune exposures were likely present. The donor was CMV seropositive and was included in the group of around 300 seropositive cohort members. Every donor gave a peripheral blood sample, and the peripheral blood mononuclear cells from that sample were used for TCR beta sequencing. Genomic DNA extraction from the blood cell samples was performed with the Qiagen DNeasy Blood Extraction Kit. CDR1 and CDR2 were assigned from the germline V gene (reference sequence) as SEHNR and FQNEAQ. The CDR3 runs 16 residues from the cysteine to the phenylalanine. Here the CDR3 DNA is all that survives: 48 bases in frame from base 1. The V and J ends are trimmed by 5 bases and 4 bases, leaving 21 bases between them.

The V and J genes are TRBV7-9 and TRBJ2-7; the D gene is perhaps TRBD2, on 5 matching bases. The TCR sequence derives from a man in his forties or fifties in good health and CMV-seropositive. The sequencing input was PBMCs. The CDR3 corresponds to CASSPATGIREYEQYF. The DNA reads as follows: TGTGCCAGCAGCCCCGCGACCGGGATCCGAGAGTACGAGCAGTACTTC.